The sequence of this T cell receptor beta chain was determined in a study of blood T cell repertoires in COVID-19. The wider study: Samples of COVID-19 (acute and convalescent) were obtained from the United States, Italy and Spain. The analysed material was cDNA or gDNA that came from T cells, B-cell-depleted T cells, or PBMCs.

Germline V gene sequence: CDR1 SGHTS, CDR2 YDEGEE. Trimming removed 0 bases from V and 8 bases from J, with 11 bases in between. This CDR3 comprises 13 residues. Source study methods: The assay estimated nucleated cells by amplifying reference gene primers. Sequencing used immunoSEQ multiplex PCR; TCRdb keeps in-frame clones, though not all of them. The D gene and trimming were derived from the DNA, and the V and J assignments and clone size from that table. The data hold tens of thousands of clones, with roughly 87% observed a single time. The sample consisted of peripheral blood. J is TRBJ1-2 and V is TRBV5-8; the D is unclear. The origin of this receptor is a woman aged 60-75 years with acute or convalescent COVID-19. The CDR3 sequence: CASSLEAWEGYTF. The DNA for the CDR3 is TGTGCCAGCAGCTTGGAGGCCTGGGAGGGCTACACCTTC. The full variable domain, in which reference TRBV5-8 and TRBJ1-2 provide the parts outside the CDR3, is EAGVTQSPTHLIKTRGQQATLRCSPISGHTSVYWYQQALGLGLQFLLWYDEGEERNRGNFPPRFSGRQFPNYSSELNVNALELEDSALYLCASSLEAWEGYTFGSGTRLTVV.